Listed below are T cell receptor beta chains from one sample, sequenced in a study of blood T cell repertoires in COVID-19. Here immunoSEQ multiplex PCR was the method, and the copy in TCRdb shows in-frame clones only, minus some. The sample lists about 74,000 clones, under 90% seen once, with about an eighth in the top ten. Sequenced material: peripheral blood. These receptors were taken from a human donor in a cohort sampled during active COVID-19. CDR3s leave out the opening cysteine and the closing phenylalanine or tryptophan.

V	CDR3
TRBV2	ASSEVRGAREQY
TRBV3-1/TRBV3-2	ASSWPPGLSSGANVLT
TRBV4-1	ASSQGQGAMNSPLH
TRBV7-2	ASSLVRTSSPDTQY
TRBV28	ASSFRRGVGAF
TRBV14	ASSPNGGYEQY
TRBV7-4	ASRSTGQINEKLF
TRBV3-1/TRBV3-2	ASSQEGVYEQY
TRBV6-5	ASSHRDRSYEQY
TRBV28	ASTQGGARDNEQF
TRBV27	ASSLRRYNEQF
TRBV19	ASSEASGQGRYGYT
TRBV9	ASSVVGTGSNSPLH
TRBV7-6	ASSLVDLLASGDVSGANVLT
TRBV19	ASSSTDRRDTQY
TRBV11-2	ASSLYGQNYEQY
TRBV3-1/TRBV3-2	ASSQVAGGTEAF
TRBV7-3	ASSHLPGYEQY
TRBV5-4	ASSETGGGRGYT
TRBV5-1	ASSSRGRLEAF
TRBV12-5	ASGLVWTAEAF
TRBV2	ASRDRYQETQY
TRBV7-8	ASSSQGRGGSPLH
TRBV21-1	ASRETGLVTDTQY
TRBV7-3	ASSPQGSDYGYT
TRBV7-2	ASSYVGLSYEQY
TRBV29-1	SVGLRANEKLF
TRBV11-3	ASSLGGSSDTQY
TRBV6-5	ASSYQNSNYGYT
TRBV25-1	ASGRGGLWKDTQY
TRBV27	ASSLNGGIFYT
TRBV29-1	SVHLRGSPF
TRBV3-1/TRBV3-2	ASSQWPAGGGTYNEQF
TRBV28	ASSLGGLPSSGANVLT
TRBV28	ASRNDWNEKLF
TRBV5-5	ASSATGTYSTIY
TRBV20-1	SASRDRANNSPLH
TRBV18	ASQMNTEAF
TRBV12-3/TRBV12-4	ASSPGLHGAQY
TRBV6-6	AGSYALRAEQY
TRBV5-4	ASSSSGLGNYGYT
TRBV12-3/TRBV12-4	ASSQDRVQPQH
TRBV27	ASSLDTGISYEQY
TRBV4-1	ASSRAPISQETQY
TRBV27	ASSPNLQGALPQH
TRBV4-1	ASSQAEEDRGNSPLH
TRBV3-1/TRBV3-2	ASSYRDSNQPQH
TRBV11-2	ASAFHRPPYSNQPQH